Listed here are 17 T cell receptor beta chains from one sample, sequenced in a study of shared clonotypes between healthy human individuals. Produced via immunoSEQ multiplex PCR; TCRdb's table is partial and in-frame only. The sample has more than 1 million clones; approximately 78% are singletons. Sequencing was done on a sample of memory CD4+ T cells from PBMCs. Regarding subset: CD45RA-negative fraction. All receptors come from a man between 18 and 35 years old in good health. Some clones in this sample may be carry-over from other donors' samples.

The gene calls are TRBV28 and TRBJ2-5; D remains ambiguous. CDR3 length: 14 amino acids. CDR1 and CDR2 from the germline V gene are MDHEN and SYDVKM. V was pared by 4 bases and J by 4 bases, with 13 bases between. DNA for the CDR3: TGTGCCAGCAGTTCGACCCCCAACGCAGAGACCCAGTACTTC. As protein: CASSSTPNAETQYF.

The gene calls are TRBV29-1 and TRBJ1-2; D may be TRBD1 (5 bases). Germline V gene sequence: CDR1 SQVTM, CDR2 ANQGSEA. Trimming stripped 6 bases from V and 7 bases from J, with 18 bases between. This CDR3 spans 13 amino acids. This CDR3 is CSVEPGHSSGYTF. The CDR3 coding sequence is TGCAGCGTCGAGCCCGGACATTCCTCTGGCTACACCTTC.

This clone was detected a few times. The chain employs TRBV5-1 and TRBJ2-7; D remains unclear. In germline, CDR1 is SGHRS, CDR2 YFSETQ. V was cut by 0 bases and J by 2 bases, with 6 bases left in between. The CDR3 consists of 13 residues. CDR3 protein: CASSLGKAYEQYF. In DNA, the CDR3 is TGCGCCAGCAGCTTGGGAAAAGCCTACGAGCAGTACTTC.

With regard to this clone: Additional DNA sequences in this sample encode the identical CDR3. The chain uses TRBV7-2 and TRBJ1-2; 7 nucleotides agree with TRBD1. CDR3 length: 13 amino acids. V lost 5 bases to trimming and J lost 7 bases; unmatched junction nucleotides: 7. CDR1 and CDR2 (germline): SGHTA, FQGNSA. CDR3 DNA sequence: TGTGCCAGCAGCCTCGACAGGGTGGGTGGCTACACCTTC. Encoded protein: CASSLDRVGGYTF.

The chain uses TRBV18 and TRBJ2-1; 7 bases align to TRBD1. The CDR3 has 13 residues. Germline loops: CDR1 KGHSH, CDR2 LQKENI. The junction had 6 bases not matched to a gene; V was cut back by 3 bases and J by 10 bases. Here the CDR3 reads CASSPRQGEEQFF. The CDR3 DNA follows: TGTGCCAGCTCACCCCGACAGGGAGAGGAGCAGTTCTTC.

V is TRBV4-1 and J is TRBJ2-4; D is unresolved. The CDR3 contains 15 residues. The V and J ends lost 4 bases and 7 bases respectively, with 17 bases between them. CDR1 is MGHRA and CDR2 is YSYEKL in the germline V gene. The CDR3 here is CASSPTQPGLNIQYF. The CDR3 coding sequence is TGCGCCAGCAGCCCGACCCAGCCGGGCCTTAACATTCAGTACTTC.

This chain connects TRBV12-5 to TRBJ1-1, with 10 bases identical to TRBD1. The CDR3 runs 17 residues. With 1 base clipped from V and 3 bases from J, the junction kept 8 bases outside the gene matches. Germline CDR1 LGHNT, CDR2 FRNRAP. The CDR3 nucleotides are TGTGCTAGTGGTTTGGGACCCCCGGGACAGGGGTACACTGAAGCTTTCTTT. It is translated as CASGLGPPGQGYTEAFF.

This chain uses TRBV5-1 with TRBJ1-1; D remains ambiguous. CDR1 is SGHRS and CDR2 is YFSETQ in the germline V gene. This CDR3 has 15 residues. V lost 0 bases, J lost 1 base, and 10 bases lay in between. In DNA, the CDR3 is TGCGCCAGCAGCTTGGCCGAGGGTAGGAACACTGAAGCTTTCTTT. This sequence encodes CASSLAEGRNTEAFF.

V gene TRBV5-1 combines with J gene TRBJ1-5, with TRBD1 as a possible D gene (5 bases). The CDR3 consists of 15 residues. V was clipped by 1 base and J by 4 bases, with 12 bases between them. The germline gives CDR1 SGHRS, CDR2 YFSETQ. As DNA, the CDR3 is TGCGCCAGCAGCTTGCTGGGGACGGAAAATCAGCCCCAGCATTTT. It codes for CASSLLGTENQPQHF.

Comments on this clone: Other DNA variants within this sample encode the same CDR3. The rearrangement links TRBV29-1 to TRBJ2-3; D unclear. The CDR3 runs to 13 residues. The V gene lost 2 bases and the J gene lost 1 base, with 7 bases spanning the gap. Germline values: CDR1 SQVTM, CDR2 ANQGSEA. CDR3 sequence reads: CSVETRGTDTQYF. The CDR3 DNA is TGCAGCGTTGAAACACGGGGCACAGATACGCAGTATTTT.

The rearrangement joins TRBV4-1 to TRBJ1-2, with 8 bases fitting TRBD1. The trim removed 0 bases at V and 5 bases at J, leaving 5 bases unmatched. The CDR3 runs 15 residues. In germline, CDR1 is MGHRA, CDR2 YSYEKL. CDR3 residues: CASSQDQQGGYGYTF. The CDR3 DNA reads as TGCGCCAGCAGCCAAGATCAACAGGGGGGGTATGGCTACACCTTC.

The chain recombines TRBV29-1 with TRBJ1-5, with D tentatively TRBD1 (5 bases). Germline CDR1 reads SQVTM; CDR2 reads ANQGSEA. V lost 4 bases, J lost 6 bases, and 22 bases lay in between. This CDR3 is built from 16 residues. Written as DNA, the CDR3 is TGCAGCGTTGCTGGAACGGGGGGGGTTAAAGGTCAGCCCCAGCATTTT. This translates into CSVAGTGGVKGQPQHF.

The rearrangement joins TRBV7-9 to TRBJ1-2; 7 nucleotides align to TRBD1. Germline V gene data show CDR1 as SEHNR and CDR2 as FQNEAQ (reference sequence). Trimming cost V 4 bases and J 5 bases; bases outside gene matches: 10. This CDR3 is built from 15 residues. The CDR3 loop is CASSSDRSDGYGYTF. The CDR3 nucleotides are TGTGCCAGCAGCTCGGACAGGAGTGATGGGTATGGCTACACCTTC. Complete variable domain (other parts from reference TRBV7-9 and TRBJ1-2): DTGVSQNPRHKITKRGQNVTFRCDPISEHNRLYWYRQTLGQGPEFLTYFQNEAQLEKSRLLSDRFSAERPKGSFSTLEIQRTEQGDSAMYLCASSSDRSDGYGYTFGSGTRLTVV.

CDR3 in DNA: TGTGCCAGCAGCTTAGATCCCAGGGGTACCTCTGGAAACACCATATATTTT. Protein sequence: CASSLDPRGTSGNTIYF. This chain connects TRBV7-6 to TRBJ1-3; D may be TRBD1 (6 bases). The CDR3 has 17 residues. V was pared by 1 base and J by 0 bases, with 13 bases between. In germline, CDR1 is SGHVS, CDR2 FNYEAQ.

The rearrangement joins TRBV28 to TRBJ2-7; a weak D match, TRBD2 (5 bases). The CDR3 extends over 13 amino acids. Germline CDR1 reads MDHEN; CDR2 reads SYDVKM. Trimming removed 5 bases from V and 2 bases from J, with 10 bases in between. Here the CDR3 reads CASSTTGTYEQYF. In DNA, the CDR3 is TGTGCCAGCAGTACGACCGGGACCTACGAGCAGTACTTC.

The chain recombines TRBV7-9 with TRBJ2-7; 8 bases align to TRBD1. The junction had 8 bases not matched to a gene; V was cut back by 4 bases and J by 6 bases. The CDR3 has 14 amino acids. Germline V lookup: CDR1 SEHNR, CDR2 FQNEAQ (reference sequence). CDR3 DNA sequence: TGTGCCAGCAGCTCGGACAGGGCCTTTGGCGAGCAGTACTTC. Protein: CASSSDRAFGEQYF.

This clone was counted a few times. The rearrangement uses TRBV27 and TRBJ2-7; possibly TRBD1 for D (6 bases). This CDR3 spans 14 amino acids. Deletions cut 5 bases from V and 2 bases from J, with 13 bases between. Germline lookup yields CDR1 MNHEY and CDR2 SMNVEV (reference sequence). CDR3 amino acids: CASSTNQGTYEQYF. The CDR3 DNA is TGTGCCAGCAGTACCAATCAGGGGACCTACGAGCAGTACTTC.